This T cell receptor beta chain was identified in a study of metastatic and nonmetastatic thyroid tumors. TCRdb called clones again from the PCR reads with MiXCR. The sample lists approximately 35,000 clones, roughly a tenth occurring once. Thyroid surgery took place with no prior treatment in any patient. Germline V gives CDR1 SNHLY, CDR2 FYNNEI. The V and J ends lost 4 bases and 0 bases respectively, with 10 bases between them. The CDR3 is made up of 16 amino acids. The sample was blood. This sequence was found in a female donor with papillary thyroid cancer or a benign thyroid nodule (not recorded which). Some clones in this sample may be carry-over from other donors' samples. The chain links TRBV2 to TRBJ1-6, with D maybe TRBD1 (5 bases). The CDR3 DNA reads TGTGCCAGCAGTGGAGGGGTTAGCTCCTATAATTCACCCCTCCACTTT. Its protein is CASSGGVSSYNSPLHF.